Detailed here is one T cell receptor beta chain. Its antigen is unidentified. A second roughly 7 to 11 cycle PCR used barcoded and J-beta primers. In TCRdb, the 5' RACE reads were re-called with MiXCR into one record per CDR3 protein. The table lists about 900,000 distinct CDR3 sequences, 62% of them singletons, with about a quarter in the top ten. The data were obtained in a study of blood T cells in healthy people across ages. Study-wide points: In long-lived donors, naive CD4+ cell counts and diversity exceeded those of aged donors. Older age coincided with a roughly linear decline in TCR beta diversity per million T cells.

Healthy Russian Caucasian donors spanned ages about 6 to 95 years. CDR1 SGHDN and CDR2 FVKESK come from the germline V gene. The CDR3 is 15 amino acids. The ends were cut back, 5 bases at V and 3 bases at J, with 15 bases in the middle. The specimen was blood. The TCR sequence derives from a man between 25 and 39 years old in good health. The chain links TRBV14 to TRBJ2-3; D is possibly TRBD1 or TRBD2 (6 bases each). In DNA form, the CDR3 reads TGTGCCAGCAGCTATTCAGGAGGGGGAACAGATACGCAGTATTTT. Protein sequence: CASSYSGGGTDTQYF.